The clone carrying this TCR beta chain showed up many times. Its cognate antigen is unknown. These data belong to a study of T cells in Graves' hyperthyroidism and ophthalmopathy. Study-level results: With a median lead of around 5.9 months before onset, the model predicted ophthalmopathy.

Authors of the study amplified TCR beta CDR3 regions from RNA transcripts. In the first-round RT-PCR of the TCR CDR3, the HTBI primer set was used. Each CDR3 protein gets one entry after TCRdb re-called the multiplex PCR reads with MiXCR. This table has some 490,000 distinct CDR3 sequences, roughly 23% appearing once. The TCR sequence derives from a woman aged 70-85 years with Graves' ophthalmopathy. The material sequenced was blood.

This chain's CDR3 is CASSGGWSTEAFF. CDR3 DNA sequence: TGTGCCAGCAGTGGGGGGTGGAGCACTGAAGCTTTCTTT. V and J are TRBV12-3 or TRBV12-4 and TRBJ1-1, with TRBD1 as a possible D gene (5 bases). The CDR3 extends over 13 amino acids. Trimming shortened V by 5 bases and J by 4 bases, and 11 bases separated the two germline ends.